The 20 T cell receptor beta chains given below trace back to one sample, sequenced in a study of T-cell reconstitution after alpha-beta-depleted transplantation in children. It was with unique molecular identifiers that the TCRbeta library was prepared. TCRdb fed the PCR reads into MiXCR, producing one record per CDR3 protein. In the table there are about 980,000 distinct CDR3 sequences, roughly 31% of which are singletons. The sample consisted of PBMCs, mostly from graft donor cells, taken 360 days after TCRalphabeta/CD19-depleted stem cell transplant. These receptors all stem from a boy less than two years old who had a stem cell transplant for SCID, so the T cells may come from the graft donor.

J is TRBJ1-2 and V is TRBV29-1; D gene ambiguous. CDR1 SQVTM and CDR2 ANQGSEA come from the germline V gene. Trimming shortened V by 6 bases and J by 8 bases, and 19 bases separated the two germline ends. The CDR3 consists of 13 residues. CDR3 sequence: CSVLFPQRVGYTF. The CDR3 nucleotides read TGCAGCGTATTATTCCCCCAGCGGGTGGGCTACACCTTC.

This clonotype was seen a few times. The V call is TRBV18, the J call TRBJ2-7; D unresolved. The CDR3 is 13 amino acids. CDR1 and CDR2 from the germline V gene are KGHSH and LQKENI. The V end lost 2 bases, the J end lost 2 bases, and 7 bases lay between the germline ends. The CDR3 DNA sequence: TGTGCCAGCTCACCAGAAGTTACCTACGAGCAGTACTTC. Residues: CASSPEVTYEQYF.

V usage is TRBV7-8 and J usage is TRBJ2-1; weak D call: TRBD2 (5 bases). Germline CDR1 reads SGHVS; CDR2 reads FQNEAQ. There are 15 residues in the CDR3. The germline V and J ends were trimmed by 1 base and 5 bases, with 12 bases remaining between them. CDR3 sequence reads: CASSLEGLANNEQFF. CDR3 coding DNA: TGTGCCAGCAGCTTAGAAGGACTGGCGAACAATGAGCAGTTCTTC.

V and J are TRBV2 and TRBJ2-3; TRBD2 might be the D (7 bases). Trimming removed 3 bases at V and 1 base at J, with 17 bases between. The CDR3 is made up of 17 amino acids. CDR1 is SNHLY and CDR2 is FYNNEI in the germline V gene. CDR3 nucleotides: TGTGCCAGCAGTGAGCCCTTGCGGGGGCTAGGCACAGATACGCAGTATTTT. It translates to CASSEPLRGLGTDTQYF.

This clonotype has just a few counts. The DNA of the CDR3 is TGCGCCAGCAGCTTATCCCGACTCTCCTCCTACGAGCAGTACTTC. Amino acid sequence: CASSLSRLSSYEQYF. The chain uses TRBV5-1 and TRBJ2-7; D gene uncertain. Between the trimmed V and J ends, which lost 2 bases and 0 bases, there was a span of 12 bases. Per the germline V gene, CDR1 is SGHRS and CDR2 is YFSETQ. The CDR3 has 15 amino acids.

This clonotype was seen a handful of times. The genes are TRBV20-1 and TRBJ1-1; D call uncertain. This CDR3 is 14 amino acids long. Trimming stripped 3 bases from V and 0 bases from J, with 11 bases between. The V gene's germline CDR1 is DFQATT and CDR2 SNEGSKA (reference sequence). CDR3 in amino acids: CSARVYSLNTEAFF. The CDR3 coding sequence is TGCAGTGCTAGGGTCTACTCTTTGAACACTGAAGCTTTCTTT.

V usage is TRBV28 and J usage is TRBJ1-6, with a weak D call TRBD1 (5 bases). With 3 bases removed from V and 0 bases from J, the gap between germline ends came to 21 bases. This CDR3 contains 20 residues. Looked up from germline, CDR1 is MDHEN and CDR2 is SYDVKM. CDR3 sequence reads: CASSLFPRGVYGSYNSPLHF. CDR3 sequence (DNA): TGTGCCAGCAGTTTGTTTCCGCGGGGGGTCTACGGCTCCTATAATTCACCCCTCCACTTT. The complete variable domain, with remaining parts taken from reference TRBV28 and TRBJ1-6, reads DVKVTQSSRYLVKRTGEKVFLECVQDMDHENMFWYRQDPGLGLRLIYFSYDVKMKEKGDIPEGYSVSREKKERFSLILESASTNQTSMYLCASSLFPRGVYGSYNSPLHFGNGTRLTVT.

CDR3 nucleotide sequence: TGCGCCAGCAGCGGGACACAAAGGTCCTACGAGCAGTACTTC. Protein: CASSGTQRSYEQYF. The chain uses TRBV5-1 and TRBJ2-7; D may be TRBD1 (6 bases). Trimming pared 4 bases from V and 1 base from J, leaving 12 bases between. Germline V gives CDR1 SGHRS, CDR2 YFSETQ. The length of the CDR3 is 14 residues.

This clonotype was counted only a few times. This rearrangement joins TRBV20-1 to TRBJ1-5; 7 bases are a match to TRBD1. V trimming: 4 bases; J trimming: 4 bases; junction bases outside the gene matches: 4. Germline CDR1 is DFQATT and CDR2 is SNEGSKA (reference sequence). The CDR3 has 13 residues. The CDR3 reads CSANRGINQPQHF. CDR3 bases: TGCAGTGCTAACAGGGGCATAAATCAGCCCCAGCATTTT.

The CDR3 DNA follows: TGTGCCAGCAGAGGACTAGTGGGGGAGACCCAGTACTTC. As protein: CASRGLVGETQYF. This sequence joins TRBV12-3 or TRBV12-4 and TRBJ2-5; 7 nucleotides agree with TRBD2. The CDR3 runs 13 residues. J was trimmed by 5 bases and V by 6 bases; bases with no gene match: 6.

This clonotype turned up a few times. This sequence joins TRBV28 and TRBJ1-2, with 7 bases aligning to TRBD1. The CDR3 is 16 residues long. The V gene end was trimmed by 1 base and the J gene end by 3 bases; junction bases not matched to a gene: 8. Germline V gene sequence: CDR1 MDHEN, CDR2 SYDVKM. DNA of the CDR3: TGTGCCAGCAGTTTATCGGAGGGGGCTAGGGACTATGGCTACACCTTC. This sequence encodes CASSLSEGARDYGYTF.

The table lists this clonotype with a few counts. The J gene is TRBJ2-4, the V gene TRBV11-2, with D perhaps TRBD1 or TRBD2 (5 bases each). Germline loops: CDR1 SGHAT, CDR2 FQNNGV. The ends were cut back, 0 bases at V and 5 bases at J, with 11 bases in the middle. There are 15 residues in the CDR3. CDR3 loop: CASSLDGASENIQYF. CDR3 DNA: TGTGCCAGCAGCTTAGACGGGGCTTCCGAAAACATTCAGTACTTC.

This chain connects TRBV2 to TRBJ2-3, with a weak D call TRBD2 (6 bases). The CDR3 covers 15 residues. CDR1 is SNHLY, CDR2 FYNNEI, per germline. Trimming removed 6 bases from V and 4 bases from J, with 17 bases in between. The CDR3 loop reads CASRRGRSKPDTQYF. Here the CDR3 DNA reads TGTGCCAGCAGACGAGGGAGGTCAAAGCCAGATACGCAGTATTTT.

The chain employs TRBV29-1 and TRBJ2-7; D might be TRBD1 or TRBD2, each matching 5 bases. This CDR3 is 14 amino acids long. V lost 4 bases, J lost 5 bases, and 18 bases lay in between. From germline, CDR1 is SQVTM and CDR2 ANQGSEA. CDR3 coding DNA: TGCAGCGTTGTGGGAGCTGGGGGACGGGACGAGCAGTACTTC. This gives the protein CSVVGAGGRDEQYF.

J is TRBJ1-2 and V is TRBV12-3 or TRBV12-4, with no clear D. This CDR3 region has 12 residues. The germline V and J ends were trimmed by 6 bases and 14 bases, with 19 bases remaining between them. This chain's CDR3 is CASSPRGPVGTF. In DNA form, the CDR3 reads TGTGCCAGCAGCCCCAGAGGGCCAGTTGGGACCTTC.

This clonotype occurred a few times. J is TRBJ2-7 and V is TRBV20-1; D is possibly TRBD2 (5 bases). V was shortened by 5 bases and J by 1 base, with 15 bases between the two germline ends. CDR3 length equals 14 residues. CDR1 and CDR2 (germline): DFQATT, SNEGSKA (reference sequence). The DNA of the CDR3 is TGCAGTGCTGAGGGTGCGGTAGAGTCCTACGAGCAGTACTTC. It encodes CSAEGAVESYEQYF.

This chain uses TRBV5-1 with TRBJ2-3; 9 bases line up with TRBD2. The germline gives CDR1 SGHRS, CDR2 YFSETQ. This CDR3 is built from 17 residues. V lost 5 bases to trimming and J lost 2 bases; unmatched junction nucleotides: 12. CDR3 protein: CASSPRTSAISTDTQYF. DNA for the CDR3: TGCGCCAGCAGTCCCCGGACTAGCGCAATCTCCACAGATACGCAGTATTTT.

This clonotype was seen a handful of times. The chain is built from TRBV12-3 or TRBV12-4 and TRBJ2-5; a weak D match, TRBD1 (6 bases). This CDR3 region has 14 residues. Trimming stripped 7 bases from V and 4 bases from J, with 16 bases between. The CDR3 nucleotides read TGTGCCAGCACGGTCGGTCAGGGGTTAGAGACCCAGTACTTC. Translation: CASTVGQGLETQYF.

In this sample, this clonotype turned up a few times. The CDR3 DNA reads TGCGCCAGCAGCGGGCGAGGTTACGAGCAGTACTTC. This translates into CASSGRGYEQYF. The chain uses TRBV5-1 and TRBJ2-7; D unclear. The CDR3 contains 12 residues. From germline, CDR1 is SGHRS and CDR2 YFSETQ. V was shortened by 4 bases and J by 4 bases, with 9 bases between the two germline ends.

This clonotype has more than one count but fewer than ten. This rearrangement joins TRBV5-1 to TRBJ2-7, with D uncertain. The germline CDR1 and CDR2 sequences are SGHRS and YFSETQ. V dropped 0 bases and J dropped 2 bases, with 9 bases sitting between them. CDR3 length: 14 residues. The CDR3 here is CASSLGHVTYEQYF. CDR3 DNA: TGCGCCAGCAGCTTGGGCCACGTTACCTACGAGCAGTACTTC.